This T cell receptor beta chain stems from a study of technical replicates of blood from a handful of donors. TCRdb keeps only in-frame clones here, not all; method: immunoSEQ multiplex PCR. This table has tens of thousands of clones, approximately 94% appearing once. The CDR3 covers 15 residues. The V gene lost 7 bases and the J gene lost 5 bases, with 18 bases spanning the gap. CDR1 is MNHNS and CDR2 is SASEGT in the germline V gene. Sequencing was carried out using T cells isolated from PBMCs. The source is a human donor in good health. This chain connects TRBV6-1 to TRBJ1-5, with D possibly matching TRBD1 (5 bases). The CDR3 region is CASTEGWGDYQPQHF. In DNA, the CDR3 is TGTGCCAGCACGGAGGGATGGGGCGATTATCAGCCCCAGCATTTT.